This entry describes one T cell receptor (beta chain). This clonotype was observed many times. The clone's antigen remains unknown. No base quality information exists; no much larger clone differs at one position. The CDR3, from cysteine to phenylalanine, totals 13 residues. Here the CDR3 DNA is all that survives: 39 bases in frame from base 1. Looking up the germline V gene (reference sequence) yields CDR1 MNHEY and CDR2 SMNVEV. V is reduced by 3 bases and J by 3 bases, leaving a spacing of 8 bases between them. In light of the paper, this sample's time point label describes: healthy volunteer bleed at 6 weeks. Total RNA was extracted from unfractionated whole blood collected in Tempus Blood RNA tubes. A few healthy volunteers acted as controls for TCR sequencing and had blood drawn at day 0, 2 weeks and 6 weeks. Libraries came from RACE. The instrument given in TCRdb is NextSeq 500. Library preparation attached unique molecular identifiers to individual cDNA molecules for quantitative, reproducible TCR counting. In the source study's methods: The median number of TCRs per sample was some 100,000, ranging from about 23,224 to 750,000. V, J and CDR3 annotation of the TCR reads was carried out using the Decombinator software suite. To make PS versus PT1 abundance plots, every sample was subsampled to the same number of TCRs (28,000). TCRs were defined as expanded if absent before sensitization and observed at least eight times at the 2-week time point. The raw public reads went through TCRdb reprocessing: fastp at Q25, MiXCR clone calling, in-frame beta chains kept. Entries that share a CDR3 protein sequence are merged under the most common genes and DNA. TCRdb assigned the V and J calls; the authors' analysis was not used. In all, the sample holds about 77,000 distinct CDR3 sequences, and around 9.3% of those were seen once. In total, the top ten clones hold 1.7% of the sample.

These data belong to a study of human T cells and chemical hapten exposure (dated by TCRdb to the early 2020s). For the study in its entirety: Libraries were pooled for sequencing, and per-sample TCR yields varied mainly because of small differences in library volumes within the pool. Each blood RNA sample was used to sequence both TCR alpha and TCR beta chains. This study followed changes in the peripheral blood TCR repertoire in vivo during primary and secondary sensitization of alopecia patients to the hapten diphenylcyclopropenone (DPC). Overall results and qualifications from the work: Repeated subsampling changed both the strength of the expansion versus patch-test correlation and the threshold at which the correlation became significant. DPC sensitization did not change the number of TCRs with a frequency above 1 in 1000, and there was no evidence of changes in global repertoire structure.

The source material was whole blood. The TCR originated in a female donor in good health. Some clones in this sample may be carry-over from other donors' samples. In this chain, TRBV27 is recombined with TRBJ1-1; no confident D gene assignment can be made. The CDR3 region: CASSFVGDTEAFF. The sequenced DNA is TGTGCCAGCAGTTTTGTAGGAGACACTGAAGCTTTCTTT.